This passage covers 12 T cell receptor beta chains from one sample sequenced in a study of CD8 T cells in ankylosing spondylitis. Study-level points and caveats: Apparently characteristic of ankylosing spondylitis blood was a TCR beta motif (fewer than 10 highly homologous variants).

The antigens for these receptors are not known. Each CDR3 protein is one row after TCRdb ran MiXCR on the 5' RACE reads. The data show fewer than 750,000 distinct CDR3 sequences, under 20% seen once. The specimen was blood, either unsorted or a sorted T cell fraction (not recorded which). These receptors were obtained from a male donor with ankylosing spondylitis.

This clonotype appeared a few times. The J gene is TRBJ2-3, the V gene TRBV6-1; tentative D call: TRBD1 (6 bases). V was pared by 10 bases and J by 2 bases, with 19 bases between. There are 15 residues in the CDR3. The germline V gene has CDR1 MNHNS and CDR2 SASEGT. Here the CDR3 DNA reads TGTGCCACCCGACATCTAGACAGGTACACAGATACGCAGTATTTT. Translated: CATRHLDRYTDTQYF.

This chain links TRBV24-1 with TRBJ1-6; D is undetermined. Trimming shortened V by 10 bases and J by 7 bases, and 10 bases separated the two germline ends. The CDR3 length is 12 residues. Germline CDR1 reads KGHDR; CDR2 reads SFDVKD. The CDR3 spells CATQLTNSPLHF. In nucleotides, the CDR3 is TGTGCCACACAACTGACGAATTCACCCCTCCACTTT.

This clonotype was observed at least ten times. This sequence joins TRBV29-1 and TRBJ1-4; TRBD1 aligns across 11 bases. Germline V CDR1 and CDR2: SQVTM, ANQGSEA. V lost 6 bases, J lost 8 bases, and 5 bases stayed unmatched. This CDR3 comprises 13 residues. CDR3 DNA: TGCAGCGTGGCCGGGACAGGGGGAGAAAAACTGTTTTTT. The encoded protein is CSVAGTGGEKLFF.

The rearrangement joins TRBV28 to TRBJ1-6; D might be TRBD1 (5 bases). The CDR3 extends over 15 amino acids. V lost 4 bases and J lost 8, with 15 bases in between. CDR1 MDHEN and CDR2 SYDVKM come from the germline V gene. CDR3 residues: CASSSPGRQDSPLHF. CDR3 DNA: TGTGCCAGCAGTTCCCCGGGACGGCAGGATTCACCCCTCCACTTT.

This clonotype has a handful of counts. The rearrangement uses TRBV7-9 and TRBJ2-1, with a possible D match to TRBD1 (5 bases). The CDR3 spans 13 residues. V was clipped by 2 bases and J by 5 bases, with 7 bases between them. CDR1 SEHNR and CDR2 FQNEAQ come from the germline V gene (reference sequence). For the CDR3, the DNA is TGTGCCAGCAGCTTAAAACAGGACAATGAGCAGTTCTTC. Translated: CASSLKQDNEQFF.

This clonotype was counted between two and nine times. CDR3 sequence: CSARGQDPLGNEQFF. The CDR3 DNA reads TGCAGTGCTAGGGGACAGGACCCCCTGGGTAATGAGCAGTTCTTC. The chain couples TRBV20-1 to TRBJ2-1; 8 nucleotides align to TRBD1. After removal of 3 bases from V and 7 bases from J, the junction contained 11 bases not matched to a gene. The CDR3 consists of 15 residues. Germline CDR1 is DFQATT and CDR2 is SNEGSKA (reference sequence).

This sequence joins TRBV28 and TRBJ1-1; D is undetermined. The CDR3 contains 13 residues. The V gene lost 3 bases and the J gene lost 9 bases, with 14 bases spanning the gap. CDR1 is MDHEN, CDR2 SYDVKM, per germline. CDR3 region: CASSFSDPPQAFF. The CDR3, as DNA: TGTGCCAGCAGTTTCTCCGACCCCCCCCAAGCTTTCTTT.

The chain recombines TRBV6-1 with TRBJ1-2, with D unresolved. The V gene's germline CDR1 is MNHNS and CDR2 SASEGT. The germline V and J ends were trimmed by 6 bases and 6 bases, with 14 bases remaining between them. This CDR3 is 13 amino acids long. Here the CDR3 reads CASSPVGRDGYTF. The CDR3 bases are TGTGCCAGCAGCCCGGTAGGGAGAGATGGCTACACCTTC.

The V call is TRBV18, the J call TRBJ2-7, with D possibly matching TRBD1 (6 bases). This CDR3 spans 15 amino acids. The germline V gene encodes CDR1 KGHSH and CDR2 LQKENI. V was cut by 3 bases and J by 2 bases, with 14 bases left in between. This CDR3 reads CASSPRQDSPYEQYF. The CDR3 nucleotides read TGTGCCAGCTCACCTAGACAGGATTCTCCCTACGAGCAGTACTTC.

The chain recombines TRBV20-1 with TRBJ1-1; D possibly corresponds to TRBD1 (5 bases). Trimming stripped 1 base from V and 7 bases from J, with 16 bases between. Germline CDR1 and CDR2: DFQATT and SNEGSKA (reference sequence). The CDR3 loop spans 14 amino acids. Written as DNA, the CDR3 is TGCAGTGCTAGAGCCCCGGGACCCCAGATTGAAGCTTTCTTT. Residues: CSARAPGPQIEAFF.

V is TRBV11-1 and J is TRBJ2-6; TRBD1 agrees at 7 bases. J gave up 1 base and V 5 bases, and 14 bases lay outside the gene matches. CDR1 is SGHAT, CDR2 FQDESV, per germline (reference sequence). The CDR3 runs 19 residues. CDR3 protein: CASSPLLGTDPSGANVLTF. DNA for the CDR3: TGTGCCAGCAGCCCCCTCTTGGGGACAGATCCTTCTGGGGCCAACGTCCTGACTTTC.

The chain uses TRBV15 and TRBJ2-5, with D hard to call. The CDR3 is 17 residues long. Trimming shortened V by 0 bases and J by 5 bases, and 19 bases separated the two germline ends. The germline gives CDR1 LNHNV, CDR2 YYDKDF (reference sequence). In DNA form, the CDR3 reads TGTGCCACCAGCAGAGATGGTATAGGAGAGCTATCGGAGACCCAGTACTTC. Translating gives CATSRDGIGELSETQYF.